The 11 T cell receptor beta chains below all came from one sample that was sequenced in a study of blood T cell repertoires in COVID-19. Assay used: immunoSEQ multiplex PCR; TCRdb lists only in-frame clones, some missing. Found here are over 200,000 clones, roughly 90% of them singletons; the top ten hold more than 4.5%. Material for sequencing was peripheral blood. The receptors come from a woman in her 40s with acute or convalescent COVID-19.

The rearrangement links TRBV6-6 to TRBJ1-5, with 8 bases fitting TRBD1. In germline, CDR1 is MNHNY, CDR2 SVGAGI (reference sequence). V was pared by 6 bases and J by 2 bases, with 9 bases of the junction left unmatched. This CDR3 region has 16 residues. The CDR3 sequence: CASRVDRVRGNQPQHF. CDR3 coding DNA: TGTGCCAGCAGGGTGGACAGGGTACGGGGCAATCAGCCCCAGCATTTT.

The genes are TRBV9 and TRBJ1-2, with D possibly matching TRBD1 (5 bases). Per the germline V gene, CDR1 is SGDLS and CDR2 is YYNGEE. This CDR3 is built from 15 residues. Trimming cost V 0 bases and J 5 bases, with 14 bases left between them. The CDR3 DNA is TGTGCCAGCAGCGTAGGAGGAGGGGTATCTTATGGCTACACCTTC. This gives the protein CASSVGGGVSYGYTF. Supplemented by reference TRBV9 and TRBJ1-2, the full variable domain reads DSGVTQTPKHLITATGQRVTLRCSPRSGDLSVYWYQQSLDQGLQFLIQYYNGEERAKGNILERFSAQQFPDLHSELNLSSLELGDSALYFCASSVGGGVSYGYTFGSGTRLTVV.

This chain links TRBV4-1 with TRBJ1-2; no firm D call. Germline-derived CDR1 and CDR2 are MGHRA and YSYEKL. The ends were cut back, 0 bases at V and 8 bases at J, with 16 bases in the middle. The CDR3 spans 15 residues. For the CDR3, the DNA is TGCGCCAGCAGCCAAGACTCCGACTCTATCACGGGCTACACCTTC. As protein: CASSQDSDSITGYTF.

The rearrangement uses TRBV5-1 and TRBJ2-3, with TRBD1 matching 8 bases. The CDR3 extends over 14 amino acids. Per the germline V gene, CDR1 is SGHRS and CDR2 is YFSETQ. The V and J ends lost 4 bases and 5 bases, in that order; junction bases with no gene match: 6. DNA for the CDR3: TGCGCCAGCAGCCCCGGACAGGGCAGAGATACGCAGTATTTT. It specifies CASSPGQGRDTQYF.

The J gene is TRBJ1-5, the V gene TRBV2; 9 positions match TRBD1. Germline values: CDR1 SNHLY, CDR2 FYNNEI. The CDR3 extends over 15 amino acids. Trimming at V came to 6 bases and at J to 4 bases, leaving 7 bases not matched to a gene. Here the CDR3 DNA reads TGTGCCAGCAGGGACAGGGGCGGCCTAAATCAGCCCCAGCATTTT. Translation gives CASRDRGGLNQPQHF.

The rearrangement joins TRBV5-6 to TRBJ2-2; TRBD2 matches 11 bases. The germline CDR1 and CDR2 sequences are SGHDT and YYEEEE. The junction had 6 bases not matched to a gene; V was cut back by 1 base and J by 4 bases. This CDR3 contains 17 residues. In DNA form, the CDR3 reads TGTGCCAGCAGCTTGCCCGGGACTAGCGGTATCACCGGGGAGCTGTTTTTT. Amino acid sequence: CASSLPGTSGITGELFF.

The gene calls are TRBV2 and TRBJ1-4; a possible D gene is TRBD1 (5 bases). V was clipped by 6 bases and J by 10 bases, with 18 bases between them. Germline V gene sequence: CDR1 SNHLY, CDR2 FYNNEI. The CDR3 is made up of 14 amino acids. The CDR3 loop is CASRASGQGGKLFF. The CDR3 nucleotides are TGTGCCAGCAGGGCATCGGGGCAGGGAGGAAAACTGTTTTTT.

This sequence joins TRBV2 and TRBJ2-3, with 9 bases matching TRBD1. CDR3 length equals 15 residues. Germline CDR1 SNHLY, CDR2 FYNNEI. V trimming: 6 bases; J trimming: 5 bases; junction bases outside the gene matches: 9. As DNA, the CDR3 is TGTGCCAGCAGGGTCCGGGACAGGGCTCGAGATACGCAGTATTTT. Its translation: CASRVRDRARDTQYF. Drawing the rest from reference TRBV2 and TRBJ2-3, the complete variable domain is EPEVTQTPSHQVTQMGQEVILRCVPISNHLYFYWYRQILGQKVEFLVSFYNNEISEKSEIFDDQFSVERPDGSNFTLKIRSTKLEDSAMYFCASRVRDRARDTQYFGPGTRLTVL.

In its sample, this clone was seen once. CDR3 DNA sequence: TGTGCCAGCAGCGTGACAGGGTCAAATCAGCCCCAGCATTTT. Residues: CASSVTGSNQPQHF. This sequence joins TRBV9 and TRBJ1-5, with 7 positions matching TRBD1. Germline CDR1 reads SGDLS; CDR2 reads YYNGEE. V dropped 2 bases and J dropped 4; count of bases not matched to a gene: 3. This CDR3 has 14 residues.

Notes on this clone: At one of its ends the junction is not consistent with the germline gene, which may arise from a read error. The chain has TRBV5-1 and TRBJ2-2, with D tentatively TRBD1 (6 bases). CDR3 length equals 14 residues. Per germline, CDR1 SGHRS and CDR2 YFSETQ. This chain's CDR3 is CASSLGQSTGELFF. CDR3 sequence (DNA): TGCGCCAGCAGTTTGGGACAATCAACCGGGGAGCTGTTTTTT.

The chain uses TRBV6-4 and TRBJ2-5; 9 bases are a match to TRBD1. With V trimmed by 4 bases and J by 4 bases, 7 bases remained unmatched. From germline, CDR1 is MRHNA and CDR2 SNTAGT. The CDR3 loop spans 15 amino acids. CDR3 sequence reads: CASSGGQGHPETQYF. The CDR3 DNA reads TGTGCCAGCAGTGGGGGACAGGGTCATCCAGAGACCCAGTACTTC.